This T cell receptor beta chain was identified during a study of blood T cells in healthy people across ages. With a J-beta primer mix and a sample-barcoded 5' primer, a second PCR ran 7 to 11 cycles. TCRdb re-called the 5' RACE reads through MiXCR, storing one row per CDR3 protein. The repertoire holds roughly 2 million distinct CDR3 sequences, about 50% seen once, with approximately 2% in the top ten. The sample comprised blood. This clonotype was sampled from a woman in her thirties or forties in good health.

The CDR3 DNA follows: TGTACCACCGGCGGGGTAGGCGGGGGAACAAGAGATACGCAGTATTTT. It specifies CTTGGVGGGTRDTQYF. The chain employs TRBV25-1 and TRBJ2-3; the match to TRBD2 covers 7 bases. The CDR3 length is 16 residues. The V gene's germline CDR1 is MGHDK and CDR2 SYGVNS.